The 26 T cell receptor beta chains presented below share a single source sample, sequenced in a study of identical twins. TCRdb recomputed calls from the 5' RACE reads with MiXCR, one row per CDR3 protein. Of 250,000 or so distinct CDR3 sequences listed, approximately 8.3% were seen once; the top ten hold roughly 3.1%. A further study also used this sample, focusing on yellow fever vaccine responses in identical twins.

Sequencing used CD8+ T cells sorted from blood. All receptors derive from a woman under 30 in good health.

The chain couples TRBV2 to TRBJ2-2, with D tentatively TRBD1 or TRBD2 (5 bases each). Germline CDR1 reads SNHLY; CDR2 reads FYNNEI. This CDR3 contains 12 residues. The V gene lost 7 bases and the J gene lost 5 bases, with 8 bases spanning the gap. The CDR3: CASIRETGELFF. The CDR3 region has the DNA TGTGCCAGCATCAGGGAGACCGGGGAGCTGTTTTTT.

The chain recombines TRBV12-5 with TRBJ2-1; 7 bases are a match to TRBD2. V gave up 5 bases and J gave up 0 bases; unmatched junction bases: 4. The germline V gene encodes CDR1 LGHNT and CDR2 FRNRAP. CDR3 length: 15 amino acids. The CDR3 is CASGPGLGSYNEQFF. CDR3 DNA sequence: TGTGCTAGTGGTCCCGGACTAGGCTCCTACAATGAGCAGTTCTTC. Using reference TRBV12-5 and TRBJ2-1 for the parts outside the CDR3, the full variable domain is DARVTQTPRHKVTEMGQEVTMRCQPILGHNTVFWYRQTMMQGLELLAYFRNRAPLDDSGMPKDRFSAEMPDATLATLKIQPSEPRDSAVYFCASGPGLGSYNEQFFGPGTRLTVL.

This clonotype was counted ten times or more. The rearrangement uses TRBV7-9 and TRBJ2-2; D not resolved. CDR3 size: 12 residues. With 6 bases removed from V and 6 bases from J, the gap between germline ends came to 8 bases. Per germline, CDR1 SEHNR and CDR2 FQNEAQ (reference sequence). This CDR3 is CASSQIPGELFF. The CDR3 DNA is TGTGCCAGCAGTCAGATTCCCGGGGAGCTGTTTTTT.

J is TRBJ2-3 and V is TRBV15; TRBD2 matches 9 bases. The CDR3 consists of 18 residues. The germline gives CDR1 LNHNV, CDR2 YYDKDF (reference sequence). Unmatched junction bases numbered 9, after V lost 1 base and J lost 1 base. CDR3 region: CATSRGSGSLSGTDTQYF. The CDR3, as DNA: TGTGCCACCAGCAGAGGTAGCGGGAGTCTATCGGGCACAGATACGCAGTATTTT. Looking up the rest from reference TRBV15 and TRBJ2-3 gives the full variable domain: DAMVIQNPRYQVTQFGKPVTLSCSQTLNHNVMYWYQQKSSQAPKLLFHYYDKDFNNEADTPDNFQSRRPNTSFCFLDIRSPGLGDTAMYLCATSRGSGSLSGTDTQYFGPGTRLTVL.

A few counts support this clonotype. The chain joins TRBV12-3 or TRBV12-4 to TRBJ2-3; D not certain. V lost 8 bases to trimming and J lost 0 bases, with 15 bases between them. This CDR3 comprises 15 residues. Here the CDR3 reads CASSSTEPSTDTQYF. CDR3 bases: TGTGCCAGCTCTTCGACGGAGCCTAGCACAGATACGCAGTATTTT.

The sample holds many counts of this clonotype. This chain links TRBV24-1 with TRBJ2-1; D may correspond to TRBD1 or TRBD2 (5 bases each). V dropped 3 bases and J dropped 0 bases, with 17 bases sitting between them. CDR3 length: 18 amino acids. Germline V lookup: CDR1 KGHDR, CDR2 SFDVKD. CDR3 amino acids: CATSDTRDEPSSYNEQFF. DNA of the CDR3: TGTGCCACCAGTGATACCCGGGACGAACCGAGCTCCTACAATGAGCAGTTCTTC.

The gene calls are TRBV5-1 and TRBJ2-1, with 10 bases fitting TRBD2. The CDR3 covers 15 residues. V lost 0 bases and J lost 10; bases outside the gene matches: 7. Germline V gene lookup returns CDR1 SGHRS and CDR2 YFSETQ. The CDR3 sequence: CASSLGLAGVVEQFF. The CDR3, as DNA: TGCGCCAGCAGCTTGGGGCTAGCGGGGGTTGTGGAGCAGTTCTTC. The entire variable domain, with the rest obtained from reference TRBV5-1 and TRBJ2-1, is as follows: KAGVTQTPRYLIKTRGQQVTLSCSPISGHRSVSWYQQTPGQGLQFLFEYFSETQRNKGNFPGRFSGRQFSNSRSEMNVSTLELGDSALYLCASSLGLAGVVEQFFGPGTRLTVL.

This clonotype was observed a handful of times. V and J are TRBV27 and TRBJ2-3; TRBD1 might be the D (5 bases). The germline CDR1 and CDR2 sequences are MNHEY and SMNVEV (reference sequence). The ends were cut back, 0 bases at V and 4 bases at J, with 11 bases in the middle. This CDR3 is 15 amino acids long. CDR3 nucleotides: TGTGCCAGCAGTTTATCGGGGCTACAAGCAGATACGCAGTATTTT. Encoded protein: CASSLSGLQADTQYF.

This clonotype was observed a few times. This chain links TRBV27 with TRBJ1-1; no definite D call. Germline values: CDR1 MNHEY, CDR2 SMNVEV (reference sequence). Between the trimmed V and J ends, which lost 10 bases and 1 base, there was a span of 22 bases. The CDR3 consists of 16 residues. The CDR3 nucleotides are TGTGCCACAAGGAAGTGGGCACGGGTCGAGAACACTGAAGCTTTCTTT. It translates to CATRKWARVENTEAFF.

This clonotype was observed a handful of times. The chain links TRBV3-1 to TRBJ1-2; 11 bases fit TRBD1. The CDR3 spans 16 residues. Germline V gene lookup returns CDR1 LGHDT and CDR2 YNNKEL (reference sequence). The J segment lost 2 bases and the V segment lost 4 bases, leaving 6 bases of the junction unmatched. The CDR3 coding sequence is TGTGCCAGCAGCCCGGACAGGGGGCTATGGAACTATGGCTACACCTTC. It specifies CASSPDRGLWNYGYTF.

This clonotype has a handful of counts. This chain links TRBV24-1 with TRBJ2-7, with D perhaps being TRBD1 or TRBD2 (5 bases each). The CDR3 is 12 amino acids. Trimming took off 9 bases at V and 2 bases at J, with 10 bases between the two ends. Germline V lookup: CDR1 KGHDR, CDR2 SFDVKD. CDR3 protein: CATGDGTYEQYF. As DNA, the CDR3 is TGTGCCACCGGGGACGGAACCTACGAGCAGTACTTC.

This clonotype has a handful of counts. The chain employs TRBV6-2 or TRBV6-3 and TRBJ2-3, with a weak D call TRBD2 (6 bases). This CDR3 has 18 residues. V was cut by 0 bases and J by 2 bases, with 18 bases left in between. CDR1 and CDR2 from the germline V gene are MNHEY and SVGEGT. In nucleotides, the CDR3 is TGTGCCAGCAGTTACTCGGCGGGAAGTTCCAGTTACACAGATACGCAGTATTTT. It translates to CASSYSAGSSSYTDTQYF.

This clonotype occurred a few times. V usage is TRBV6-6 and J usage is TRBJ1-5; maybe TRBD1 (5 bases). Germline values: CDR1 MNHNY, CDR2 SVGAGI (reference sequence). The CDR3 runs to 12 residues. The V gene lost 7 bases and the J gene lost 9 bases, with 13 bases spanning the gap. This chain's CDR3 is CASTNGGWPQHF. CDR3 DNA: TGTGCCAGCACTAACGGGGGGTGGCCCCAGCATTTT.

This clonotype has only a few counts. The chain recombines TRBV4-1 with TRBJ2-3; the D is unclear. Deletions cut 0 bases from V and 1 base from J, with 14 bases between. Germline V gene sequence: CDR1 MGHRA, CDR2 YSYEKL. The CDR3 spans 17 residues. The chain's CDR3 is CASSQDRAGVGTDTQYF. The CDR3 bases are TGCGCCAGCAGCCAAGATCGGGCTGGGGTTGGCACAGATACGCAGTATTTT.

The sample holds a few counts of this clonotype. The chain recombines TRBV6-5 with TRBJ2-2, with TRBD2 matching 12 bases. Losses at the gene ends were 4 bases for V and 5 bases for J; bases not matched to a gene: 14. CDR3 length equals 19 residues. Looked up from germline, CDR1 is MNHEY and CDR2 is SVGAGI. The chain's CDR3 is CASSSGWTSGALGTGELFF. The DNA for the CDR3 is TGTGCCAGCAGTTCAGGATGGACTAGCGGGGCCCTTGGAACCGGGGAGCTGTTTTTT.

Only a few counts were recorded for this clonotype. V is TRBV29-1 and J is TRBJ2-7; either TRBD1 or TRBD2 may supply D (6 bases each). The CDR3 covers 14 residues. CDR1 is SQVTM, CDR2 ANQGSEA, per germline. The ends were cut back, 5 bases at V and 1 base at J, with 15 bases in the middle. CDR3 coding DNA: TGCAGCGTTTTAACGGGGGCATCTTCCTACGAGCAGTACTTC. Translating gives CSVLTGASSYEQYF.

This clonotype was observed many times. The rearrangement uses TRBV27 and TRBJ2-5, with TRBD1 matching 9 bases. The CDR3 sequence is 14 residues long. Per germline, CDR1 MNHEY and CDR2 SMNVEV (reference sequence). J was trimmed by 5 bases and V by 2 bases; bases with no gene match: 3. The CDR3 is CASSLKGTGETQYF. The CDR3 nucleotides read TGTGCCAGCAGTTTAAAGGGGACAGGGGAGACCCAGTACTTC.

The DNA of the CDR3 is TGCAGTGCTAGAGTCCCTACCTCCGGGACCAACCACTACAATGAGCAGTTCTTC. The encoded protein is CSARVPTSGTNHYNEQFF. V gene TRBV20-1 combines with J gene TRBJ2-1, with D possibly called TRBD1 or TRBD2 (5 bases each). V dropped 1 base and J dropped 3 bases, with 22 bases sitting between them. This CDR3 has 18 amino acids. Per germline, CDR1 DFQATT and CDR2 SNEGSKA (reference sequence).

At least ten counts were recorded for this clonotype. The J gene is TRBJ2-7, the V gene TRBV25-1, with a tentative D call TRBD1 (6 bases). CDR1 MGHDK and CDR2 SYGVNS come from the germline V gene. The CDR3 totals 16 residues. Trimming took off 5 bases at V and 3 bases at J, with 20 bases between the two ends. The CDR3 DNA reads as TGTGCCAGCAGTCCTGTTGGCAGGGGTTTCAACTACGAGCAGTACTTC. It translates to CASSPVGRGFNYEQYF.

In this sample, this clonotype turned up a few times. The gene calls are TRBV2 and TRBJ1-4; D call uncertain. The germline gives CDR1 SNHLY, CDR2 FYNNEI. Between the trimmed V and J ends, which lost 2 bases and 0 bases, there was a span of 10 bases. The CDR3 covers 16 residues. The CDR3 nucleotides are TGTGCCAGCAGTGAAATGAGCAGTGCAACTAATGAAAAACTGTTTTTT. It yields the protein CASSEMSSATNEKLFF.

V is TRBV7-9 and J is TRBJ2-5; D gene ambiguous. V lost 3 bases to trimming and J lost 5 bases, with 1 base between them. Germline-derived CDR1 and CDR2 are SEHNR and FQNEAQ (reference sequence). The CDR3 contains 10 residues. Here the CDR3 DNA reads TGTGCCAGCAGCTTTGAGACCCAGTACTTC. Translation gives CASSFETQYF.

The genes are TRBV5-5 and TRBJ2-1; 10 positions match TRBD2. Germline CDR1 and CDR2: SGHKS and YYEKEE (reference sequence). V lost 3 bases, J lost 7 bases, and 4 bases stayed unmatched. The CDR3 consists of 14 residues. CDR3 region: CASSYSGRVNEQFF. The DNA for the CDR3 is TGTGCCAGCAGCTACAGCGGGAGGGTAAATGAGCAGTTCTTC.

This clonotype was counted many times. The J gene is TRBJ2-2, the V gene TRBV29-1, with D possibly TRBD1 on 5 matching bases. CDR3 length: 12 amino acids. Trimming removed 3 bases at V and 8 bases at J, with 10 bases between. Germline V gene data show CDR1 as SQVTM and CDR2 as ANQGSEA. CDR3 amino acids: CSVEIGAGELFF. In nucleotides, the CDR3 is TGCAGCGTTGAGATTGGGGCGGGGGAGCTGTTTTTT.

This clonotype was seen many times. The V gene is TRBV20-1, the J gene TRBJ2-3, with 9 nucleotides matching TRBD1. This CDR3 has 11 amino acids. CDR1 is DFQATT and CDR2 is SNEGSKA in the germline V gene (reference sequence). Here the CDR3 DNA reads TGCGGGGGACAGGGCGCAGATACGCAGTATTTT. Translation: CGGQGADTQYF.

This clonotype was picked up many times. This chain joins TRBV12-3 or TRBV12-4 and TRBJ2-2, with 10 bases aligning to TRBD2. V was clipped by 6 bases and J by 5 bases; unmatched bases: 6. The CDR3 consists of 15 residues. The CDR3 loop reads CASSITSGMTGELFF. DNA of the CDR3: TGTGCCAGCAGCATAACTAGCGGGATGACCGGGGAGCTGTTTTTT.

In this sample, this clonotype turned up many times. The chain combines TRBV11-2 with TRBJ1-4, with unresolved D. V dropped 5 bases and J dropped 4 bases, with 5 bases sitting between them. CDR3 length equals 12 residues. Per the germline V gene, CDR1 is SGHAT and CDR2 is FQNNGV. The CDR3 loop reads CASSPGNEKLFF. The DNA for the CDR3 is TGTGCCAGCAGCCCGGGTAATGAAAAACTGTTTTTT. The full variable domain, in which reference TRBV11-2 and TRBJ1-4 provide the parts outside the CDR3, is EAGVAQSPRYKIIEKRQSVAFWCNPISGHATLYWYQQILGQGPKLLIQFQNNGVVDDSQLPKDRFSAERLKGVDSTLKIQPAKLEDSAVYLCASSPGNEKLFFGSGTQLSVL.